In this sample, the clone carrying this T cell receptor beta chain turned up many times. This sample stems from a study of T cells in Graves' hyperthyroidism and ophthalmopathy. Germline V gene data show CDR1 as SGHRS and CDR2 as YFSETQ. V was clipped by 4 bases and J by 3 bases; unmatched bases: 10. This CDR3 contains 15 residues. Amplification of TCR beta CDR3 regions was performed using RNA transcripts as template. The HTBI primer set served for first-round RT-PCR of the TCR CDR3. TCRdb analysed the multiplex PCR reads with MiXCR anew, one entry per CDR3 protein. The sample carries 300,000 to 450,000 distinct CDR3 sequences, about 15% recorded once.

Sequenced material: blood. The receptor was isolated from a woman aged 55-75 years with Graves' hyperthyroidism. The chain combines TRBV5-1 with TRBJ2-7; 7 positions match TRBD2. The CDR3, as DNA: TGCGCCAGCAGCCTTCTGGGGGAGGGCCTCTACGAGCAGTACTTC. Amino acid sequence: CASSLLGEGLYEQYF.